These 9 T cell receptor beta chains were sequenced from one sample in a study of blood T cell repertoires in COVID-19. Repertoires were generated with immunoSEQ multiplex PCR, while TCRdb's copy carries only in-frame clones and drops some. Of more than 50,000 clones in the sample, over 75% were seen once. The sample consisted of peripheral blood. The receptors shown here come from a woman between 40 and 55 years old with active COVID-19.

The chain uses TRBV6-2 or TRBV6-3 and TRBJ1-5; D unclear. V gave up 5 bases and J gave up 5 bases, with 10 bases separating them. CDR1 and CDR2 from the germline V gene are MNHEY and SVGEGT. The CDR3 sequence is 13 residues long. CDR3 coding DNA: TGTGCCAGCAGTCCCTGGCCTGATCAGCCCCAGCATTTT. Translated, it gives CASSPWPDQPQHF.

The chain carries TRBV5-1 and TRBJ1-1, with 10 bases identical to TRBD1. The germline V gene has CDR1 SGHRS and CDR2 YFSETQ. The length of the CDR3 is 14 residues. Germline trimming cut 3 bases from V and 1 base from J; bases unmatched to any gene: 0. The CDR3 here is CASSWDRGNTEAFF. The CDR3 DNA reads as TGCGCCAGCAGCTGGGACAGGGGGAACACTGAAGCTTTCTTT.

The chain is built from TRBV11-3 and TRBJ2-1, with 9 positions matching TRBD1. The CDR3 is made up of 15 amino acids. Per germline, CDR1 SGHNT and CDR2 YENEEA. V shed 3 bases and J 3 bases; nucleotides not matched to a gene: 3. The CDR3 reads CASSFRDRVYNEQFF. The CDR3 nucleotides are TGTGCCAGCAGCTTCCGGGACAGGGTCTACAATGAGCAGTTCTTC.

This chain uses TRBV6-5 with TRBJ1-1, with 10 positions matching TRBD1. V shed 7 bases and J 5 bases; nucleotides not matched to a gene: 7. CDR3 length equals 14 residues. The germline V gene encodes CDR1 MNHEY and CDR2 SVGAGI. CDR3 loop: CASNRQGARTEAFF. The CDR3 coding sequence is TGTGCCAGCAATCGACAGGGGGCGCGGACTGAAGCTTTCTTT.

The chain employs TRBV30 and TRBJ1-1; tentatively, D is TRBD1 (5 bases). Germline V CDR1 and CDR2: GTSNPN, SVGIG (reference sequence). CDR3 length equals 12 residues. Trimming left V 6 bases short and J 5 bases short, with 13 bases between. Here the CDR3 reads CACYTGSTEAFF. CDR3 coding DNA: TGTGCCTGCTATACAGGCTCGACTGAAGCTTTCTTT. The variable domain in full, completed from reference TRBV30 and TRBJ1-1, reads SQTIHQWPATLVQPVGSPLSLECTVEGTSNPNLYWYRQAAGRGLQLLFYSVGIGQISSEVPQNLSASRPQDRQFILSSKKLLLSDSGFYLCACYTGSTEAFFGQGTRLTVV.

J is TRBJ2-4 and V is TRBV4-1, with a weak D call TRBD1 (6 bases). The CDR3 extends over 17 amino acids. The germline V gene has CDR1 MGHRA and CDR2 YSYEKL. With 1 base removed from V and 3 bases from J, the gap between germline ends came to 16 bases. The CDR3 DNA reads as TGCGCCAGCAGCCAAGGTCTCAGGGGAATGGGCAAAAACATTCAGTACTTC. This gives the protein CASSQGLRGMGKNIQYF.

The V gene is TRBV2, the J gene TRBJ2-3; D is unresolved. The V and J ends lost 7 bases and 2 bases respectively, with 4 bases between them. Per the germline V gene, CDR1 is SNHLY and CDR2 is FYNNEI. CDR3 length: 11 residues. The CDR3 region is CASTFTDTQYF. CDR3 sequence (DNA): TGTGCCAGCACCTTCACAGATACGCAGTATTTT.

The chain has TRBV2 and TRBJ1-5, with a possible D match to TRBD1 (5 bases). The CDR3 extends over 14 amino acids. Germline-derived CDR1 and CDR2 are SNHLY and FYNNEI. The V gene lost 5 bases and the J gene lost 5 bases, with 13 bases spanning the gap. The CDR3 reads CASSRDSLDQPQHF. In nucleotides, the CDR3 is TGTGCCAGCAGTAGGGACTCCCTGGATCAGCCCCAGCATTTT.

The chain combines TRBV5-4 with TRBJ1-4; 10 bases agree with TRBD1. V lost 2 bases to trimming and J lost 5 bases; unmatched junction nucleotides: 3. The CDR3 runs to 15 residues. Looked up from germline, CDR1 is SGHNT and CDR2 is YYREEE (reference sequence). This CDR3 is CASSFRTGGNEKLFF. The CDR3 bases are TGTGCCAGCAGCTTTAGGACAGGGGGGAATGAAAAACTGTTTTTT.